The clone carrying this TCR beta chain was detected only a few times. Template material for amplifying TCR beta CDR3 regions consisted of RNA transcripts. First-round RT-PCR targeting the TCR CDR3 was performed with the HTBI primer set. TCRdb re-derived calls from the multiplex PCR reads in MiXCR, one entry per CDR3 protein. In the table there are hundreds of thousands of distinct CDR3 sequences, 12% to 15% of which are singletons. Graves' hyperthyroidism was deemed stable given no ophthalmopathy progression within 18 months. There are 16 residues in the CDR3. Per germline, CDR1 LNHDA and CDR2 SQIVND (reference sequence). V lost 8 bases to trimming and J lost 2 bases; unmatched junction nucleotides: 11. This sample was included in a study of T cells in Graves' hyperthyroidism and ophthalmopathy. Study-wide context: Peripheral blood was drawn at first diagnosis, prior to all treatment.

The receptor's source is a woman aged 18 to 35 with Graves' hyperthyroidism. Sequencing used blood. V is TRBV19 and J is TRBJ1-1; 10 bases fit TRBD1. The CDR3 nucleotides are TGTGCCAGTTGGGAGCGGGACAGGGGCCGAAACACTGAAGCTTTCTTT. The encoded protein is CASWERDRGRNTEAFF.